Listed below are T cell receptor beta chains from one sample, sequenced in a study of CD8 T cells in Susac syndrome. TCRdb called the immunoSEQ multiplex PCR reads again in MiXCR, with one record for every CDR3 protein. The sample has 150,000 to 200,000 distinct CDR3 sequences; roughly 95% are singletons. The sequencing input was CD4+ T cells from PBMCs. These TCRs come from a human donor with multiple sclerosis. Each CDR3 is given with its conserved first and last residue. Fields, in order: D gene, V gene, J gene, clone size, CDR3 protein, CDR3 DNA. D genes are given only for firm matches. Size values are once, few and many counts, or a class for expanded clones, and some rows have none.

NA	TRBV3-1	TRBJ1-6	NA	CASSQNGVTPLHF	TGTGCCAGCAGCCAGAACGGGGTGACACCCCTCCACTTT
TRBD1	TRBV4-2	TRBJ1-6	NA	CASSQTNRGSYNSPLHF	TGTGCCAGCAGCCAAACCAACAGGGGTTCCTATAATTCACCCCTCCACTTT
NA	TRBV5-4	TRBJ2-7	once	CASSLAFPSTDEQYF	TGTGCCAGCAGCTTGGCGTTCCCTAGCACCGACGAGCAGTACTTC
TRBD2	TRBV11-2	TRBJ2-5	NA	CASSSSGEETQYF	TGTGCCAGCAGCTCCAGCGGGGAAGAGACCCAGTACTTC
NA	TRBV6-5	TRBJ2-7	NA	CASSVGPYEQYF	TGTGCCAGCAGTGTGGGGCCCTACGAGCAGTACTTC
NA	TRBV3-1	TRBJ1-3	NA	CASSPLGGGNTIYF	TGTGCCAGCAGCCCCCTGGGTGGTGGAAACACCATATATTTT
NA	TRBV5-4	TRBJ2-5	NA	CASSLALQETQYF	TGTGCCAGCAGCCTAGCGCTCCAAGAGACCCAGTACTTC
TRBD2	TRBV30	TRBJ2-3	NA	CAWVSGFSTDTQYF	TGTGCCTGGGTTAGCGGGTTCTCCACAGATACGCAGTATTTT
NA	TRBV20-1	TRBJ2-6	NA	CSAIPSSGANVLTF	TGCAGTGCCATCCCCTCCTCTGGGGCCAACGTCCTGACTTTC
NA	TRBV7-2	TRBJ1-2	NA	CASSTDNYGYTF	TGTGCCAGCAGCACAGATAACTATGGCTACACCTTC
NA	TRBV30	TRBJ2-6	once	CAWSVPLGGANVLTF	TGTGCCTGGAGTGTACCCCTAGGTGGGGCCAACGTCCTGACTTTC
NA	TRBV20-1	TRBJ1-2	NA	CSARPGARAGYTF	TGCAGTGCTAGACCAGGGGCCCGTGCGGGCTACACCTTC
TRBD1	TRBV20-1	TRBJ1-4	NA	CSAGPTGNEKLFF	TGCAGTGCTGGCCCGACAGGGAATGAAAAACTGTTTTTT
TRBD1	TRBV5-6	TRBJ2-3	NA	CASSSGTGWADTQYF	TGTGCCAGCAGCTCCGGGACAGGGTGGGCAGATACGCAGTATTTT
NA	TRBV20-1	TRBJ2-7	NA	CSVGTLMYEQYF	TGCAGTGTCGGGACTTTAATGTACGAGCAGTACTTC
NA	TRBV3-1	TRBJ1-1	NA	CASSFRTVALGTEAFF	TGTGCCAGCAGCTTCCGGACAGTAGCTCTGGGGACTGAAGCTTTCTTT
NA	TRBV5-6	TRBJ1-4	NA	CASSTPGDLKKLFF	TGTGCCAGCAGCACACCAGGGGATTTGAAAAAACTGTTTTTT
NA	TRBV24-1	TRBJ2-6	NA	CATSDRVASGANVLTF	TGTGCCACCAGTGACCGAGTAGCCTCTGGGGCCAACGTCCTGACTTTC
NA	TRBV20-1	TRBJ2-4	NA	CSARDQGLLAKNIQYF	TGCAGTGCTAGAGATCAAGGACTGCTAGCCAAAAACATTCAGTACTTC
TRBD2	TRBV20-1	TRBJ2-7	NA	CSATGLAGFEQYF	TGCAGTGCAACCGGACTAGCGGGTTTTGAGCAGTACTTC
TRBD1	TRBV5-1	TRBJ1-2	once	CASSPARGHRYGYTF	TGCGCCAGCAGCCCGGCCAGGGGGCATCGGTATGGCTACACCTTC
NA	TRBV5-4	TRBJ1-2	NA	CASSLGGAYGYTF	TGTGCCAGCAGCTTGGGAGGGGCCTATGGCTACACCTTC
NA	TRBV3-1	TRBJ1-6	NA	CASSRGVEGSPLHF	TGTGCCAGCAGCCGGGGGGTTGAGGGTTCACCCCTCCACTTT
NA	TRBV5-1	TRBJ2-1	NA	CASSLEPGGASRNEQFF	TGCGCCAGCAGCTTGGAACCTGGGGGGGCGTCAAGGAATGAGCAGTTCTTC
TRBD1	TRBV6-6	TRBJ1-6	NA	CASSTDRGSPLHF	TGTGCCAGCAGTACGGACAGGGGCTCACCCCTCCACTTT
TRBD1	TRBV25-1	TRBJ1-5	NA	CASRGQGHTQPQHF	TGTGCCAGCAGGGGACAGGGCCACACTCAGCCCCAGCATTTT
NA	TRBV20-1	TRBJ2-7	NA	CSAPQEGPYEQYF	TGCAGTGCACCGCAGGAGGGCCCCTACGAGCAGTACTTC
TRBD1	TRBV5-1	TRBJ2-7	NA	CASSSGTGRSEQYF	TGCGCCAGCAGCTCCGGGACAGGGCGGTCCGAGCAGTACTTC
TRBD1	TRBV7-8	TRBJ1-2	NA	CASSLEMTGVFGYTF	TGTGCCAGCAGCTTAGAGATGACAGGGGTTTTTGGCTACACCTTC
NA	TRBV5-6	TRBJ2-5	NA	CASSRGAGMETQYF	TGTGCCAGCAGCCGGGGGGCCGGGATGGAGACCCAGTACTTC
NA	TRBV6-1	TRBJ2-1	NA	CASSEAGTGGTRGQFF	TGTGCCAGCAGCGAAGCCGGGACAGGAGGGACTAGGGGGCAGTTCTTC
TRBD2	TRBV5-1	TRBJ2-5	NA	CASSLAGTSGQETQYF	TGCGCCAGCAGCTTGGCCGGGACTAGCGGCCAAGAGACCCAGTACTTC
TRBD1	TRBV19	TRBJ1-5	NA	CASLETGTVNQPQHF	TGTGCCAGCCTCGAGACCGGGACAGTCAATCAGCCCCAGCATTTT
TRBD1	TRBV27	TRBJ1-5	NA	CASSHRTGGGNQPQHF	TGTGCCAGCAGTCACCGGACAGGGGGCGGCAATCAGCCCCAGCATTTT
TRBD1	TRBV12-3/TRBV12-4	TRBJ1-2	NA	CASSPTGTGLDGYTF	TGTGCCAGCAGCCCTACCGGGACAGGGTTAGATGGCTACACCTTC
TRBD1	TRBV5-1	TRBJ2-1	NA	CASSPTGVGEQFF	TGCGCCAGCAGCCCTACAGGGGTTGGAGAGCAGTTCTTC
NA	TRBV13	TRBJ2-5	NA	CASSLQGNLETQYF	TGTGCCAGCAGCTTACAAGGGAACTTGGAGACCCAGTACTTC
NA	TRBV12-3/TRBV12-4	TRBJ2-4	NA	CASSPLDIAKNIQYF	TGTGCCAGCTCCCCCCTGGACATAGCCAAAAACATTCAGTACTTC
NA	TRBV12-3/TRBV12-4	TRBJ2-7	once	CASAVGGTVGEQYF	TGTGCCAGCGCTGTGGGGGGAACTGTGGGTGAGCAGTACTTC
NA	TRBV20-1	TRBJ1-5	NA	CSAMTRASGLQHF	TGCAGTGCTATGACCCGTGCTAGTGGGCTCCAGCATTTT
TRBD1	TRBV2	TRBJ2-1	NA	CASRDRNYNEQFF	TGTGCCAGTCGGGACAGAAACTACAATGAGCAGTTCTTC
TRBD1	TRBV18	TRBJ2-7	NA	CASSPPTGQGAYEQYF	TGTGCCAGCTCACCACCAACGGGACAGGGGGCCTACGAGCAGTACTTC